Listed below are T cell receptor beta chains from one sample, sequenced in a study of blood T cell repertoires in COVID-19. Only in-frame clones appear in the TCRdb table, and some are missing; sequencing was by immunoSEQ multiplex PCR. The repertoire holds more than 95,000 clones, with over 75% as singletons. Sequenced sample: peripheral blood. Receptors were obtained from a human donor in a cohort sampled during active COVID-19. CDR3s include the opening cysteine and the closing phenylalanine or tryptophan. Each record gives: J gene, D gene, V gene, CDR3 protein, CDR3 DNA. D genes are given only for firm matches.

J gene: TRBJ1-6
D gene: -
V gene: TRBV4-1
CDR3 protein: CASSQASSGDNSPLHF
CDR3 DNA: TGCGCCAGCAGCCAAGCATCGTCAGGGGACAATTCACCCCTCCACTTT

J gene: TRBJ1-5
D gene: -
V gene: TRBV5-6
CDR3 protein: CASSYGQSYQPQHF
CDR3 DNA: TGTGCCAGCAGCTACGGACAGTCTTATCAGCCCCAGCATTTT

J gene: TRBJ2-1
D gene: TRBD2
V gene: TRBV4-3
CDR3 protein: CASSQWGLAVNEQFF
CDR3 DNA: TGCGCCAGCAGCCAATGGGGACTAGCGGTAAATGAGCAGTTCTTC

J gene: TRBJ2-7
D gene: TRBD2
V gene: TRBV6-6
CDR3 protein: CASSPAGGTFRYEQYF
CDR3 DNA: TGTGCCAGCAGTCCCGCGGGGGGGACCTTTCGGTACGAGCAGTACTTC

J gene: TRBJ2-7
D gene: TRBD1
V gene: TRBV7-2
CDR3 protein: CASSLVGQGYTYEQYF
CDR3 DNA: TGTGCCAGCAGCTTAGTGGGACAGGGCTATACTTACGAGCAGTACTTC

J gene: TRBJ2-2
D gene: -
V gene: TRBV24-1
CDR3 protein: CATSQRGVFNTGELFF
CDR3 DNA: TGTGCCACCAGCCAACGCGGGGTTTTTAACACCGGGGAGCTGTTTTTT

J gene: TRBJ1-6
D gene: TRBD1
V gene: TRBV7-2
CDR3 protein: CASSLTSGGWNNSPLHF
CDR3 DNA: TGTGCCAGCAGCTTAACGTCAGGGGGCTGGAATAATTCACCCCTCCACTTT

J gene: TRBJ2-7
D gene: -
V gene: TRBV9
CDR3 protein: CASSVAADYAYEQYF
CDR3 DNA: TGTGCCAGCAGCGTAGCGGCGGACTATGCCTACGAGCAGTACTTC

J gene: TRBJ2-1
D gene: -
V gene: TRBV7-3
CDR3 protein: CASSLSSGGNEQFF
CDR3 DNA: TGTGCCAGCAGCTTAAGTAGCGGTGGGAATGAGCAGTTCTTC

J gene: TRBJ2-5
D gene: TRBD2
V gene: TRBV7-9
CDR3 protein: CASSPGWTSGREETQYF
CDR3 DNA: TGTGCCAGCAGCCCTGGGTGGACTAGCGGGAGGGAAGAGACCCAGTACTTC

J gene: TRBJ1-1
D gene: -
V gene: TRBV11-3
CDR3 protein: CASSPRQANTEAFF
CDR3 DNA: TGTGCCAGCAGCCCTCGACAGGCTAACACTGAAGCTTTCTTT

J gene: TRBJ1-1
D gene: -
V gene: TRBV7-3
CDR3 protein: CASSLGVGTEAFF
CDR3 DNA: TGTGCCAGCAGCCTAGGGGTTGGCACTGAAGCTTTCTTT

J gene: TRBJ1-6
D gene: -
V gene: TRBV18
CDR3 protein: CASSPGGAENSPLHF
CDR3 DNA: TGTGCCAGCTCACCAGGGGGGGCCGAGAATTCACCCCTCCACTTT

J gene: TRBJ2-3
D gene: -
V gene: TRBV6-2/TRBV6-3
CDR3 protein: CASSPLALVADTQYF
CDR3 DNA: TGTGCCAGCAGCCCCCTGGCCCTGGTGGCAGATACGCAGTATTTT

J gene: TRBJ2-3
D gene: TRBD2
V gene: TRBV18
CDR3 protein: CASSPSTSGRANRFTDTQYF
CDR3 DNA: TGTGCCAGCTCACCATCAACTAGCGGGAGGGCCAATCGGTTTACAGATACGCAGTATTTT